The 16 T cell receptor beta chains in this list originate from one sample, sequenced in a study of OX40 agonist ivuxolimab in advanced cancers. Only in-frame clones appear in the TCRdb table, and some are missing; sequencing was by immunoSEQ multiplex PCR. The table lists about 83,000 clones, about 85% of them singletons. Here the sequenced sample was CD4+ or CD8+ T cells sorted from blood, taken in a trial of the OX40 agonist ivuxolimab. The source is an adult with an advanced solid tumor such as melanoma, head and neck, liver or kidney cancer.

J is TRBJ2-1 and V is TRBV19, with 15 nucleotides matching TRBD2. The germline V gene has CDR1 LNHDA and CDR2 SQIVND (reference sequence). This CDR3 region has 19 residues. V gave up 6 bases and J gave up 0 bases; unmatched junction bases: 9. CDR3 coding DNA: TGTGCCAGTAGCCCCGGACTAGCGGGGGGGCAAAGCTCCTACAATGAGCAGTTCTTC. It translates to CASSPGLAGGQSSYNEQFF. The variable domain in full, completed from reference TRBV19 and TRBJ2-1, reads DGGITQSPKYLFRKEGQNVTLSCEQNLNHDAMYWYRQDPGQGLRLIYYSQIVNDFQKGDIAEGYSVSREKKESFPLTVTSAQKNPTAFYLCASSPGLAGGQSSYNEQFFGPGTRLTVL.

The chain links TRBV30 to TRBJ1-2; D is ambiguous. CDR1 and CDR2 from the germline V gene are GTSNPN and SVGIG (reference sequence). There are 12 residues in the CDR3. Trimming stripped 3 bases from V and 3 bases from J, with 8 bases between. DNA for the CDR3: TGTGCCTGGAGCCATGCGGACTATGGCTACACCTTC. Residues: CAWSHADYGYTF.

The chain combines TRBV6-1 with TRBJ2-3, with a possible D match to TRBD1 (6 bases). Per germline, CDR1 MNHNS and CDR2 SASEGT. Trimming pared 6 bases from V and 4 bases from J, leaving 11 bases between. The CDR3 consists of 13 residues. The CDR3 DNA reads as TGTGCCAGCAGGCAACAGGGCGCAGATACGCAGTATTTT. Amino acids: CASRQQGADTQYF.

V and J are TRBV7-6 and TRBJ2-5; 7 bases align to TRBD1. Trimming at V came to 4 bases and at J to 0 bases, leaving 2 bases not matched to a gene. The CDR3 runs to 14 residues. The V gene's germline CDR1 is SGHVS and CDR2 FNYEAQ. CDR3 sequence reads: CASSSGTDQETQYF. CDR3 DNA sequence: TGTGCCAGCAGCTCCGGGACAGACCAAGAGACCCAGTACTTC.

V usage is TRBV6-1 and J usage is TRBJ2-5; D not resolved. The CDR3 covers 16 residues. The V end was cut by 6 bases, the J end by 5 bases, with 22 bases between. Per germline, CDR1 MNHNS and CDR2 SASEGT. The CDR3 coding sequence is TGTGCCAGCAGGGAATTACCGTCGGGCCTGGGGGAGACCCAGTACTTC. Residues: CASRELPSGLGETQYF.

The chain recombines TRBV19 with TRBJ1-4; 7 positions agree with TRBD1. Germline lookup yields CDR1 LNHDA and CDR2 SQIVND (reference sequence). CDR3 length equals 15 residues. The V and J ends lost 6 bases and 10 bases, in that order; junction bases with no gene match: 14. The CDR3 reads CASRLTGDRTRKLFF. DNA for the CDR3: TGTGCCAGTAGGCTAACAGGGGACCGGACGAGAAAACTGTTTTTT.

This clone appeared a single time. The chain employs TRBV27 and TRBJ1-2, with TRBD1 matching 8 bases. The germline V gene encodes CDR1 MNHEY and CDR2 SMNVEV (reference sequence). The CDR3 is 14 residues long. J lost 10 bases, V lost 6 bases, and 13 bases had no gene match. In DNA form, the CDR3 reads TGTGCCAGCAGCCAAGGGGGGACAGGATCTTTCTACACCTTC. This encodes CASSQGGTGSFYTF.

The chain carries TRBV7-6 and TRBJ1-1; perhaps TRBD1 as D (6 bases). The germline CDR1 and CDR2 sequences are SGHVS and FNYEAQ. The CDR3 has 14 residues. The V end was cut by 1 base, the J end by 4 bases, with 10 bases between. The chain's CDR3 is CASSLEGGGTEAFF. In nucleotides, the CDR3 is TGTGCCAGCAGCTTAGAGGGGGGTGGCACTGAAGCTTTCTTT.

This chain connects TRBV18 to TRBJ2-5; unclear D gene. The CDR3 extends over 13 amino acids. Germline lookup yields CDR1 KGHSH and CDR2 LQKENI. The ends were cut back, 4 bases at V and 5 bases at J, with 11 bases in the middle. This chain's CDR3 is CASSRLQRETQYF. Here the CDR3 DNA reads TGTGCCAGCTCACGATTACAGAGGGAGACCCAGTACTTC.

This chain joins TRBV10-3 and TRBJ1-1; no firm D call. The length of the CDR3 is 13 residues. With 4 bases removed from V and 3 bases from J, the gap between germline ends came to 9 bases. Per germline, CDR1 ENHRY and CDR2 SYGVKD. The CDR3 loop reads CAISVQADTEAFF. Here the CDR3 DNA reads TGTGCCATCAGTGTTCAGGCAGACACTGAAGCTTTCTTT.

The chain employs TRBV19 and TRBJ2-5, with TRBD2 matching 10 bases. This CDR3 contains 14 residues. Looked up from germline, CDR1 is LNHDA and CDR2 is SQIVND (reference sequence). V dropped 4 bases and J dropped 6; count of bases not matched to a gene: 5. The chain's CDR3 is CASSTSGGAKTQYF. CDR3 nucleotides: TGTGCCAGTAGTACAAGCGGGGGGGCAAAGACCCAGTACTTC.

The chain has TRBV27 and TRBJ1-2; perhaps TRBD1 as D (5 bases). The CDR3 has 15 residues. The V end was cut by 6 bases, the J end by 0 bases, with 14 bases between. CDR1 MNHEY and CDR2 SMNVEV come from the germline V gene (reference sequence). CDR3 region: CASSQGADPNYGYTF. CDR3 nucleotides: TGTGCCAGCAGCCAAGGGGCAGACCCTAACTATGGCTACACCTTC.

The chain carries TRBV7-2 and TRBJ2-1, with a possible D match to TRBD2 (5 bases). Germline CDR1 reads SGHTA; CDR2 reads FQGNSA. This CDR3 is built from 13 residues. Trimming removed 5 bases from V and 9 bases from J, with 14 bases in between. The CDR3 sequence is CASSPPRSGEQFF. CDR3 in DNA: TGTGCCAGCAGCCCGCCCCGGAGCGGTGAGCAGTTCTTC.

This chain uses TRBV7-2 with TRBJ2-3; a weak D match, TRBD2 (6 bases). CDR3 size: 16 residues. V lost 0 bases and J 0 bases, leaving 10 bases between the germline ends. CDR1 is SGHTA, CDR2 FQGNSA, per germline. The CDR3 DNA sequence: TGTGCCAGCAGCTTAGCTAGCGGACCTAGCACAGATACGCAGTATTTT. This encodes CASSLASGPSTDTQYF. Using reference TRBV7-2 and TRBJ2-3 for the parts outside the CDR3, the full variable domain is GAGVSQSPSNKVTEKGKDVELRCDPISGHTALYWYRQSLGQGLEFLIYFQGNSAPDKSGLPSDRFSAERTGGSVSTLTIQRTQQEDSAVYLCASSLASGPSTDTQYFGPGTRLTVL.

J is TRBJ2-7 and V is TRBV6-1, with a weak D call TRBD2 (6 bases). With 4 bases removed from V and 0 bases from J, the gap between germline ends came to 16 bases. Per germline, CDR1 MNHNS and CDR2 SASEGT. This CDR3 has 16 amino acids. This CDR3 is CASSASPPGSSYEQYF. The CDR3 bases are TGTGCCAGCAGTGCTTCCCCCCCCGGGAGCTCCTACGAGCAGTACTTC.

The J gene is TRBJ1-1, the V gene TRBV7-2; unclear D gene. Germline V gene data show CDR1 as SGHTA and CDR2 as FQGNSA. This CDR3 comprises 13 residues. Trimming shortened V by 8 bases and J by 11 bases, and 21 bases separated the two germline ends. The DNA of the CDR3 is TGTGCCAGCTGGATTACTAATAGGATGGAGGCTTTCTTT. It translates to CASWITNRMEAFF.